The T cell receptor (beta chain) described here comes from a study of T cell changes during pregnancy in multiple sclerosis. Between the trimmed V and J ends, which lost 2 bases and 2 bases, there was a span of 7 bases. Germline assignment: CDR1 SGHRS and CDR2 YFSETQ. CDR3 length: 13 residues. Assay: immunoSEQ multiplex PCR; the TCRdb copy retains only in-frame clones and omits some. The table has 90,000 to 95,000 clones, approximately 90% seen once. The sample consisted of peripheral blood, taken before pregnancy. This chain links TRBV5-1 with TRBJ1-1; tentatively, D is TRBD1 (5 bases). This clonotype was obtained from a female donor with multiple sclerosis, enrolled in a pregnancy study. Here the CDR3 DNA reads TGCGCCAGCAGCTTACAGGAAAACACTGAAGCTTTCTTT. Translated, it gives CASSLQENTEAFF.